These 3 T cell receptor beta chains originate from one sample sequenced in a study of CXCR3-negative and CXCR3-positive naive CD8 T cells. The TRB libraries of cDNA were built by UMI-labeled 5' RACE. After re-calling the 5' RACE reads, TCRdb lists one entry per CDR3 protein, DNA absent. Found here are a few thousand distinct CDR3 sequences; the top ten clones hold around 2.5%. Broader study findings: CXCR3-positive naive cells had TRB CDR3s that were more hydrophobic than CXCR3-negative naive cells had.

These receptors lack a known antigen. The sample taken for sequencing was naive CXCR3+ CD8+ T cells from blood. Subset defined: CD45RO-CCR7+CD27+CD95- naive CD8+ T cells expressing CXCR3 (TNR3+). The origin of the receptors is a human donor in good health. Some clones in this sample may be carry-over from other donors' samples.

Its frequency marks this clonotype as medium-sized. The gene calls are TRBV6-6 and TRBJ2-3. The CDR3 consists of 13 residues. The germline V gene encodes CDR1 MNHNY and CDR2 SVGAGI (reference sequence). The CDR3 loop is CASSSLGTDTQYF.

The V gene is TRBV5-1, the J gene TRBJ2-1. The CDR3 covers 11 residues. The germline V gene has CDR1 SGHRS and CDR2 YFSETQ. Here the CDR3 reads CASSFSEEQFF.

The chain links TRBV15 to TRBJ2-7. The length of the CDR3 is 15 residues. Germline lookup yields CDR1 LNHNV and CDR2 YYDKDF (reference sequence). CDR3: CATSGLAGSSYEQYF.